This is a list of T cell receptor beta chains from one sample in a study of early stage breast cancer tumors. Clones were sequenced by immunoSEQ multiplex PCR, and TCRdb holds only the in-frame ones, with some missing. The sample lists fewer than 80,000 clones, approximately 84% occurring once. Source material: blood. These receptors were taken from a person aged 35 to 50 with breast cancer. Both conserved end residues are part of each CDR3. A D gene is named only where the DNA matches it firmly. Clone size is not always given. Where it is, it says once, few, many or a class for expanded clones.

j_call: TRBJ1-1
v_call: TRBV6-5
d_call: .
cdr3_length: 14
clone_size: .
cdr3_nt: TGTGCCAGCAGTTACTTAGGGGCCCGAGGTGAAGCTTTCTTT
cdr3_aa: CASSYLGARGEAFF

j_call: TRBJ2-7
v_call: TRBV28
d_call: .
cdr3_length: 13
clone_size: .
cdr3_nt: TGTGCCAGCATTGGGAGCGGAACCTACGAGCAGTACTTC
cdr3_aa: CASIGSGTYEQYF

j_call: TRBJ2-1
v_call: TRBV7-9
d_call: TRBD1
cdr3_length: 14
clone_size: .
cdr3_nt: TGTGCCAGCAGCCCAAGACAGGGGAGGAATGAGCAGTTCTTC
cdr3_aa: CASSPRQGRNEQFF

j_call: TRBJ1-5
v_call: TRBV18
d_call: .
cdr3_length: 15
clone_size: once
cdr3_nt: TGTGCCAGCTCACCCCGGACAGATAGCAATCAGCCCCAGCATTTT
cdr3_aa: CASSPRTDSNQPQHF

j_call: TRBJ1-1
v_call: TRBV9
d_call: .
cdr3_length: 13
clone_size: .
cdr3_nt: TGTGCCAGCAGCCCTAACGTTAGGGGAGGCGCTTTCTTT
cdr3_aa: CASSPNVRGGAFF

j_call: TRBJ2-3
v_call: TRBV7-8
d_call: TRBD1
cdr3_length: 14
clone_size: .
cdr3_nt: TGTGCCAGCAGCTTAAGGGGGCGCACAGATACGCAGTATTTT
cdr3_aa: CASSLRGRTDTQYF

j_call: TRBJ1-5
v_call: TRBV18
d_call: .
cdr3_length: 15
clone_size: .
cdr3_nt: TGTGCCAGCTCACCTTTCGACGGCCTCGATCAGCCCCAGCATTTT
cdr3_aa: CASSPFDGLDQPQHF

j_call: TRBJ2-5
v_call: TRBV19
d_call: TRBD1
cdr3_length: 16
clone_size: .
cdr3_nt: TGTGCCAGTAGTACAGGGGAGGCAGGGGGCAGAGAGACCCAGTACTTC
cdr3_aa: CASSTGEAGGRETQYF

j_call: TRBJ1-4
v_call: TRBV2
d_call: TRBD1
cdr3_length: 15
clone_size: .
cdr3_nt: TGTGCCAGCAGTGAATCGACAGGGGGGAGAGAAAAACTGTTTTTT
cdr3_aa: CASSESTGGREKLFF

j_call: TRBJ1-5
v_call: TRBV6-1
d_call: .
cdr3_length: 14
clone_size: few
cdr3_nt: TGTGCCAGCACCCATTGGACGGGGGACGGGCCCCAGCATTTT
cdr3_aa: CASTHWTGDGPQHF

j_call: TRBJ2-7
v_call: TRBV6-4
d_call: .
cdr3_length: 13
clone_size: .
cdr3_nt: TGTGCCAGCAGTGTAGTGCCAGACGACGAGCAGTACTTC
cdr3_aa: CASSVVPDDEQYF

j_call: TRBJ1-1
v_call: TRBV27
d_call: .
cdr3_length: 14
clone_size: .
cdr3_nt: TGTGCCAGCAGTTTCGACTATGAGAACACTGAAGCTTTCTTT
cdr3_aa: CASSFDYENTEAFF

j_call: TRBJ1-1
v_call: TRBV10-3
d_call: .
cdr3_length: 14
clone_size: .
cdr3_nt: TGTGCCATCAGTGAGGGCTCCCCAAACACTGAAGCTTTCTTT
cdr3_aa: CAISEGSPNTEAFF

j_call: TRBJ2-7
v_call: TRBV7-7
d_call: .
cdr3_length: 13
clone_size: .
cdr3_nt: TGTGCTAGCAGCTTTGGGCGATCGGGCGAGCAGTACTTC
cdr3_aa: CASSFGRSGEQYF

j_call: TRBJ1-2
v_call: TRBV11-2
d_call: .
cdr3_length: 13
clone_size: .
cdr3_nt: TGTGCCAGCAGCTCCGACAGAAACTATGGCTACACCTTC
cdr3_aa: CASSSDRNYGYTF

j_call: TRBJ2-7
v_call: TRBV28
d_call: .
cdr3_length: 13
clone_size: once
cdr3_nt: TGTGCCAGCAGAAGAAACGGGGGTTACGAGCAGTACTTC
cdr3_aa: CASRRNGGYEQYF

j_call: TRBJ2-2
v_call: TRBV6-1
d_call: .
cdr3_length: 12
clone_size: .
cdr3_nt: TGTGCCAGCAGTGAAGATCCCGGGGAGCTGTTTTTT
cdr3_aa: CASSEDPGELFF

j_call: TRBJ2-1
v_call: TRBV12-5
d_call: .
cdr3_length: 13
clone_size: .
cdr3_nt: TGTGCTAGTGGCCAGGCTGCCTACAATGAGCAGTTCTTC
cdr3_aa: CASGQAAYNEQFF

j_call: TRBJ2-7
v_call: TRBV18
d_call: TRBD1
cdr3_length: 14
clone_size: .
cdr3_nt: TGTGCCAGCTCACCGGGCAGGGGGCAGGACGAGCAGTACTTC
cdr3_aa: CASSPGRGQDEQYF

j_call: TRBJ1-3
v_call: TRBV7-2
d_call: .
cdr3_length: 14
clone_size: .
cdr3_nt: TGTGCCAGCAGCGAACAGATATCTGGAAACACCATATATTTT
cdr3_aa: CASSEQISGNTIYF

j_call: TRBJ2-5
v_call: TRBV6-5
d_call: TRBD2
cdr3_length: 16
clone_size: .
cdr3_nt: TGTGCCAGCAGTTCGAATAGCGGGAGAGGTCGAGAGACCCAGTACTTC
cdr3_aa: CASSSNSGRGRETQYF

j_call: TRBJ2-1
v_call: TRBV4-2
d_call: .
cdr3_length: 15
clone_size: .
cdr3_nt: TGTGCCAGCAGCCAAGGGCAGGGGGGAAACCCCGAGCAGTTCTTC
cdr3_aa: CASSQGQGGNPEQFF

j_call: TRBJ1-1
v_call: TRBV4-2
d_call: TRBD1
cdr3_length: 15
clone_size: once
cdr3_nt: TGTGCCAGCAGCCAAATGGACAGGGATGACACTGAAGCTTTCTTT
cdr3_aa: CASSQMDRDDTEAFF

j_call: TRBJ2-7
v_call: TRBV28
d_call: TRBD1
cdr3_length: 13
clone_size: .
cdr3_nt: TGTGCCAGCAGCGGACAGGAGAACTACGAGCAGTACTTC
cdr3_aa: CASSGQENYEQYF

j_call: TRBJ2-2
v_call: TRBV5-4
d_call: TRBD2
cdr3_length: 17
clone_size: .
cdr3_nt: TGTGCCAGCAGCTTTACTAGCGGGAGCCTGGACACCGGGGAGCTGTTTTTT
cdr3_aa: CASSFTSGSLDTGELFF

j_call: TRBJ1-1
v_call: TRBV18
d_call: TRBD1
cdr3_length: 14
clone_size: .
cdr3_nt: TGTGCCAGCTCAAGGACAGGGTTGGACACTGAAGCTTTCTTT
cdr3_aa: CASSRTGLDTEAFF

j_call: TRBJ2-7
v_call: TRBV7-9
d_call: TRBD1
cdr3_length: 15
clone_size: .
cdr3_nt: TGTGCCAGCAGCCCTGTAGTCGGGACAGGGAACGAGCAGTACTTC
cdr3_aa: CASSPVVGTGNEQYF

j_call: TRBJ1-1
v_call: TRBV12-5
d_call: .
cdr3_length: 14
clone_size: .
cdr3_nt: TGTGCTAGTGCTGGTGGGGGAAGAGGCACTGAAGCTTTCTTT
cdr3_aa: CASAGGGRGTEAFF

j_call: TRBJ1-1
v_call: TRBV6-5
d_call: .
cdr3_length: 13
clone_size: .
cdr3_nt: TGTGCCAGCAGTTACTCGATAACAACTGAAGCTTTCTTT
cdr3_aa: CASSYSITTEAFF

j_call: TRBJ2-3
v_call: TRBV18
d_call: .
cdr3_length: 14
clone_size: .
cdr3_nt: TGTGCCAGCTCAGAGCGGGCGGCCACAGATACGCAGTATTTT
cdr3_aa: CASSERAATDTQYF

j_call: TRBJ1-4
v_call: TRBV1
d_call: .
cdr3_length: 17
clone_size: .
cdr3_nt: TGCACCAGCAGCCAAGATGACCCCTGTGCAACTAATGAAAAACTGTTTTTT
cdr3_aa: CTSSQDDPCATNEKLFF

j_call: TRBJ1-3
v_call: TRBV28
d_call: .
cdr3_length: 14
clone_size: few
cdr3_nt: TGTGCCAGCGGAGGGGGATATTCTGGAAACACCATATATTTT
cdr3_aa: CASGGGYSGNTIYF

j_call: TRBJ1-1
v_call: TRBV27
d_call: .
cdr3_length: 12
clone_size: .
cdr3_nt: TGTGCCAGCAGTCCCGGACAGAGTGAAGCTTTCTTT
cdr3_aa: CASSPGQSEAFF

j_call: TRBJ2-1
v_call: TRBV9
d_call: TRBD2
cdr3_length: 15
clone_size: .
cdr3_nt: TGTGCCAGCAGCGTAACTAGCGGAGCCTACAATGAGCAGTTCTTC
cdr3_aa: CASSVTSGAYNEQFF

j_call: TRBJ2-1
v_call: TRBV28
d_call: .
cdr3_length: 12
clone_size: .
cdr3_nt: TGTGTGGTGGTGAGCTCCTACAATGAGCAGTTCTTC
cdr3_aa: CVVVSSYNEQFF

j_call: TRBJ2-2
v_call: TRBV5-6
d_call: TRBD1
cdr3_length: 17
clone_size: .
cdr3_nt: TGTGCCAGCAGCACAACCGGGACAGGATCCCACACCGGGGAGCTGTTTTTT
cdr3_aa: CASSTTGTGSHTGELFF